Shown below are 31 T cell receptor beta chains from a single sample sequenced in a study of cytomegalovirus exposure and HLA in healthy donors. Both 60 Vbeta primers and 13 Jbeta primers went into the PCR. Only in-frame clones appear in the TCRdb table, and some are missing; sequencing was by immunoSEQ multiplex PCR. The sample carries approximately 120,000 clones, 60% to 75% recorded once. The material sequenced was PBMCs. The receptors here all came from a woman between 45 and 60 years old in good health and CMV-seropositive.

This clone was recorded a few times. This chain uses TRBV10-2 with TRBJ1-3; D perhaps matches TRBD1 (6 bases). This CDR3 has 14 residues. V lost 10 bases, J lost 0 bases, and 13 bases lay in between. Germline-derived CDR1 and CDR2 are WSHSY and SAAADI. CDR3 nucleotides: TGCGCCACCGGACAGCTCCACTCTGGAAACACCATATATTTT. Amino acids: CATGQLHSGNTIYF.

This clone was seen only a few times. This chain uses TRBV11-2 with TRBJ2-3; 8 nucleotides line up with TRBD2. V shed 5 bases, J shed 2 bases, and the junction held 6 bases outside the gene matches. Germline values: CDR1 SGHAT, CDR2 FQNNGV. This CDR3 spans 15 amino acids. The CDR3 sequence: CASSLRRGDTDTQYF. The CDR3 DNA reads as TGTGCCAGCAGCCTAAGGCGGGGGGACACAGATACGCAGTATTTT.

The chain links TRBV28 to TRBJ1-4; TRBD1 is a possible D gene (6 bases). The CDR3 runs 16 residues. Between the trimmed V and J ends, which lost 6 bases and 8 bases, there was a span of 22 bases. Germline V gene data show CDR1 as MDHEN and CDR2 as SYDVKM. The CDR3 loop is CASSTSSRGLGEKLFF. The CDR3 nucleotides read TGTGCCAGCAGCACATCATCCAGGGGTTTGGGAGAAAAACTGTTTTTT.

This clone occurred a few times. The J gene is TRBJ2-1, the V gene TRBV7-8; possibly TRBD2 for D (6 bases). This CDR3 has 15 amino acids. The V end was cut by 1 base, the J end by 7 bases, with 14 bases between. The V gene's germline CDR1 is SGHVS and CDR2 FQNEAQ. The CDR3 sequence is CASSLVRGGVNEQFF. As DNA, the CDR3 is TGTGCCAGCAGCTTAGTGAGGGGAGGTGTGAATGAGCAGTTCTTC. Looking up the rest from reference TRBV7-8 and TRBJ2-1 gives the full variable domain: GAGVSQSPRYKVAKRGQDVALRCDPISGHVSLFWYQQALGQGPEFLTYFQNEAQLDKSGLPSDRFFAERPEGSVSTLKIQRTQQEDSAVYLCASSLVRGGVNEQFFGPGTRLTVL.

The chain has TRBV7-2 and TRBJ2-3, with TRBD2 matching over 12 bases. Germline V gives CDR1 SGHTA, CDR2 FQGNSA. After removal of 1 base from V and 1 base from J, the junction contained 9 bases not matched to a gene. The CDR3 consists of 19 residues. In DNA form, the CDR3 reads TGTGCCAGCAGCTTAGTCCCCTTTGCTAGCGGGGGGGGCACAGATACGCAGTATTTT. Protein product: CASSLVPFASGGGTDTQYF.

V and J are TRBV7-2 and TRBJ2-7, with no clear D. The V end was cut by 2 bases, the J end by 2 bases, with 7 bases between. There are 13 residues in the CDR3. The V gene's germline CDR1 is SGHTA and CDR2 FQGNSA. CDR3 amino acids: CASSLIQAYEQYF. The CDR3 DNA is TGTGCCAGCAGCTTAATCCAGGCCTACGAGCAGTACTTC. Using reference TRBV7-2 and TRBJ2-7 for the parts outside the CDR3, the full variable domain is GAGVSQSPSNKVTEKGKDVELRCDPISGHTALYWYRQSLGQGLEFLIYFQGNSAPDKSGLPSDRFSAERTGGSVSTLTIQRTQQEDSAVYLCASSLIQAYEQYFGPGTRLTVT.

The chain links TRBV5-4 to TRBJ2-1, with 13 positions matching TRBD2. Germline V gene data show CDR1 as SGHNT and CDR2 as YYREEE (reference sequence). The CDR3 loop spans 19 amino acids. Unmatched junction bases numbered 10, after V lost 4 bases and J lost 0 bases. CDR3 bases: TGTGCCAGCAGCCTGTCGGGACTAGCGGGGAGGAGCTCCTACAATGAGCAGTTCTTC. Amino acids: CASSLSGLAGRSSYNEQFF.

The chain recombines TRBV28 with TRBJ1-2; 8 bases agree with TRBD1. The CDR3 length is 13 residues. Germline CDR1 and CDR2: MDHEN and SYDVKM. The trim removed 7 bases at V and 8 bases at J, leaving 9 bases unmatched. The CDR3 region has the DNA TGTGCCAGCACAAGGACAGGGCGTCTCGGCTACACCTTC. This codes for CASTRTGRLGYTF.

The chain employs TRBV6-6 and TRBJ1-1; the D gene is possibly TRBD1 (5 bases). V was pared by 6 bases and J by 0 bases, with 14 bases between. There are 15 residues in the CDR3. Germline V gives CDR1 MNHNY, CDR2 SVGAGI (reference sequence). DNA of the CDR3: TGTGCCAGCAGCACCTCCCCGGGGGTGAACACTGAAGCTTTCTTT. Translation gives CASSTSPGVNTEAFF.

This clone appeared a few times. V usage is TRBV5-6 and J usage is TRBJ1-4; 9 nucleotides line up with TRBD1. Unmatched junction bases numbered 11, after V lost 4 bases and J lost 13 bases. CDR3 length equals 14 residues. Per the germline V gene, CDR1 is SGHDT and CDR2 is YYEEEE. This CDR3 is CASSATGTGNGLFF. The CDR3, as DNA: TGTGCCAGCAGCGCGACCGGGACAGGGAATGGACTGTTTTTT.

This sequence joins TRBV18 and TRBJ1-4, with D hard to call. Trimming took off 3 bases at V and 7 bases at J, with 6 bases between the two ends. The CDR3 runs 12 residues. CDR1 KGHSH and CDR2 LQKENI come from the germline V gene. The CDR3 DNA reads as TGTGCCAGCTCACCCCGGAGTGAAAAACTGTTTTTT. This translates into CASSPRSEKLFF.

This chain joins TRBV29-1 and TRBJ2-1; TRBD1 agrees at 9 bases. The ends lost 7 bases at V and 4 bases at J; junction bases unmatched: 11. This CDR3 has 15 amino acids. Germline V gene sequence: CDR1 SQVTM, CDR2 ANQGSEA. This CDR3 reads CSAGQGLETYNEQFF. CDR3 nucleotide sequence: TGCAGCGCGGGACAGGGTCTTGAAACGTACAATGAGCAGTTCTTC.

The V and J genes are TRBV7-2 and TRBJ2-7; 10 bases map to TRBD2. The CDR3 extends over 14 amino acids. With 1 base clipped from V and 7 bases from J, the junction kept 4 bases outside the gene matches. The germline CDR1 and CDR2 sequences are SGHTA and FQGNSA. CDR3 amino acids: CASSLVAGGGEQYF. The CDR3 DNA reads as TGTGCCAGCAGCTTAGTAGCGGGGGGTGGTGAGCAGTACTTC.

The chain is built from TRBV5-1 and TRBJ1-2, with 7 nucleotides matching TRBD1. The CDR3 runs 14 residues. J gave up 6 bases and V 6 bases, and 11 bases lay outside the gene matches. CDR1 and CDR2 from the germline V gene are SGHRS and YFSETQ. The CDR3 DNA reads TGCGCCAGCAAGCCCGGGACAGTAAGCGATGGCTACACCTTC. Amino acid sequence: CASKPGTVSDGYTF.

The rearrangement joins TRBV5-1 to TRBJ1-2; 7 bases align to TRBD1. The germline V gene encodes CDR1 SGHRS and CDR2 YFSETQ. Trimming cost V 4 bases and J 0 bases; bases outside gene matches: 6. The CDR3 loop spans 15 amino acids. CDR3 loop: CASSAQGQSNYGYTF. The DNA of the CDR3 is TGCGCCAGCAGCGCGCAGGGACAGTCTAACTATGGCTACACCTTC.

This clone was counted once. This chain connects TRBV19 to TRBJ2-7, with D maybe TRBD2 (5 bases). This CDR3 comprises 15 residues. The ends were cut back, 5 bases at V and 5 bases at J, with 19 bases in the middle. CDR1 LNHDA and CDR2 SQIVND come from the germline V gene (reference sequence). The CDR3 is CASSPKRRTFDEQYF. The CDR3 DNA reads TGTGCCAGTAGTCCTAAACGGAGGACTTTCGACGAGCAGTACTTC.

This clone has more than one count but fewer than ten. The CDR3 sequence: CAISVTDDGYTF. CDR3 DNA: TGTGCCATCAGTGTTACAGACGATGGCTACACCTTC. The gene calls are TRBV10-3 and TRBJ1-2; D gene uncertain. The CDR3 length is 12 residues. The V and J ends lost 4 bases and 6 bases respectively, with 9 bases between them. Germline assignment: CDR1 ENHRY and CDR2 SYGVKD.

The gene calls are TRBV5-6 and TRBJ1-1; a weak D match, TRBD1 (5 bases). Per germline, CDR1 SGHDT and CDR2 YYEEEE. The germline V and J ends were trimmed by 1 base and 4 bases, with 11 bases remaining between them. CDR3 length: 14 residues. The CDR3 DNA sequence: TGTGCCAGCAGCTTGTGGGGGGGACCCACTGAAGCTTTCTTT. It is translated as CASSLWGGPTEAFF.

V and J are TRBV27 and TRBJ1-5; 10 nucleotides line up with TRBD1. Per the germline V gene, CDR1 is MNHEY and CDR2 is SMNVEV (reference sequence). Germline trimming cut 4 bases from V and 6 bases from J; bases unmatched to any gene: 6. The CDR3 contains 15 residues. The CDR3 reads CASSSETGGRQPQHF. The CDR3 DNA sequence: TGTGCCAGCAGTTCAGAGACAGGGGGCCGTCAGCCCCAGCATTTT.

This rearrangement joins TRBV9 to TRBJ2-3, with no clear D. Trimming stripped 4 bases from V and 4 bases from J, with 7 bases between. CDR1 is SGDLS and CDR2 is YYNGEE in the germline V gene. The CDR3 is made up of 12 amino acids. The CDR3 DNA follows: TGTGCCAGCAGCCCTAACGCAGATACGCAGTATTTT. Encoded protein: CASSPNADTQYF.

Details on this clone: Other DNA sequences in this specimen translate into the identical CDR3. The V call is TRBV19, the J call TRBJ2-6; 8 bases align to TRBD1. This CDR3 has 17 amino acids. The germline CDR1 and CDR2 sequences are LNHDA and SQIVND (reference sequence). Germline trimming cut 6 bases from V and 0 bases from J; bases unmatched to any gene: 7. The CDR3 here is CASSIWTGRSGANVLTF. In DNA form, the CDR3 reads TGTGCCAGTAGCATATGGACAGGGCGCTCTGGGGCCAACGTCCTGACTTTC.

The chain couples TRBV19 to TRBJ2-2, with D possibly being TRBD1 (6 bases). Germline loops: CDR1 LNHDA, CDR2 SQIVND (reference sequence). Trimming stripped 5 bases from V and 3 bases from J, with 10 bases between. The CDR3 extends over 14 amino acids. The CDR3 DNA is TGTGCCAGTAGTGAGACAGGAGACACCGGGGAGCTGTTTTTT. It codes for CASSETGDTGELFF. The whole variable domain, filled in from reference TRBV19 and TRBJ2-2, reads DGGITQSPKYLFRKEGQNVTLSCEQNLNHDAMYWYRQDPGQGLRLIYYSQIVNDFQKGDIAEGYSVSREKKESFPLTVTSAQKNPTAFYLCASSETGDTGELFFGEGSRLTVL.

This clone was seen only once. J is TRBJ1-3 and V is TRBV2; 7 nucleotides line up with TRBD1. CDR3 length: 15 amino acids. From germline, CDR1 is SNHLY and CDR2 FYNNEI. With V trimmed by 3 bases and J by 0 bases, 2 bases remained unmatched. In DNA form, the CDR3 reads TGTGCCAGCAGTGACCCAGGGGGCTCTGGAAACACCATATATTTT. Encoded protein: CASSDPGGSGNTIYF.

For this clone: One end of the junction does not line up with germline, which may come from a read error. This chain connects TRBV19 to TRBJ2-1, with 8 nucleotides matching TRBD2. The CDR3 is 15 amino acids. Per germline, CDR1 LNHDA and CDR2 SQIVND (reference sequence). CDR3 sequence: CASRIAGSSYNEQFF. The CDR3 DNA is TGTGCCAGTAGAATAGCGGGGAGCTCCTACAATGAGCAGTTCTTC.

The V gene is TRBV5-1, the J gene TRBJ2-1; TRBD2 matches at 9 bases. Germline CDR1 reads SGHRS; CDR2 reads YFSETQ. Unmatched junction bases numbered 11, after V lost 3 bases and J lost 10 bases. This CDR3 contains 15 residues. Written as DNA, the CDR3 is TGCGCCAGCAGCTCAGTCGGCGGGGGGGCCGGCGAGCAGTTCTTC. This translates into CASSSVGGGAGEQFF. Together with reference TRBV5-1 and TRBJ2-1, the CDR3 gives the full variable domain: KAGVTQTPRYLIKTRGQQVTLSCSPISGHRSVSWYQQTPGQGLQFLFEYFSETQRNKGNFPGRFSGRQFSNSRSEMNVSTLELGDSALYLCASSSVGGGAGEQFFGPGTRLTVL.

This chain uses TRBV11-2 with TRBJ2-7; 7 bases agree with TRBD1. J lost 4 bases, V lost 1 base, and 13 bases had no gene match. Per the germline V gene, CDR1 is SGHAT and CDR2 is FQNNGV. This CDR3 spans 17 amino acids. DNA of the CDR3: TGTGCCAGCAGCTTAGGGTACCGGGACAGAAAACTTTACGAGCAGTACTTC. Amino acids: CASSLGYRDRKLYEQYF.

The chain joins TRBV5-4 to TRBJ2-3, with D maybe TRBD1 (5 bases). This CDR3 is 15 amino acids long. Trimming left V 0 bases short and J 0 bases short, with 8 bases between. CDR1 is SGHNT and CDR2 is YYREEE in the germline V gene (reference sequence). The CDR3: CASSLGQISTDTQYF. The DNA for the CDR3 is TGTGCCAGCAGCTTGGGACAGATAAGCACAGATACGCAGTATTTT.

V gene TRBV13 combines with J gene TRBJ2-7; no firm D call. This CDR3 is 12 amino acids long. V lost 0 bases to trimming and J lost 7 bases, with 7 bases between them. The germline CDR1 and CDR2 sequences are PRHDT and FYEKMQ (reference sequence). CDR3 region: CASSLGSSEQYF. The CDR3 region has the DNA TGTGCCAGCAGCTTAGGGTCTTCTGAGCAGTACTTC.

Only a few counts were recorded for this clone. This chain connects TRBV7-6 to TRBJ1-6, with 8 bases matching TRBD1. CDR1 and CDR2 from the germline V gene are SGHVS and FNYEAQ. The CDR3 extends over 15 amino acids. The J segment lost 10 bases and the V segment lost 4 bases, leaving 9 bases of the junction unmatched. CDR3 sequence (DNA): TGTGCCAGCAGCTCGGACAGGGAAGAGTTCTCACCCCTCCACTTT. Translated, it gives CASSSDREEFSPLHF.

The genes are TRBV5-4 and TRBJ1-2, with 10 bases matching TRBD1. The germline V gene encodes CDR1 SGHNT and CDR2 YYREEE (reference sequence). CDR3 length: 13 residues. J gave up 8 bases and V 4 bases, and 5 bases lay outside the gene matches. CDR3 nucleotide sequence: TGTGCCAGCAGCCCGGACAGGGGGAGGGGCTACACCTTC. It is translated as CASSPDRGRGYTF. Complete variable domain (other parts from reference TRBV5-4 and TRBJ1-2): ETGVTQSPTHLIKTRGQQVTLRCSSQSGHNTVSWYQQALGQGPQFIFQYYREEENGRGNFPPRFSGLQFPNYSSELNVNALELDDSALYLCASSPDRGRGYTFGSGTRLTVV.

The rearrangement joins TRBV7-9 to TRBJ2-2, with D possibly being TRBD2 (7 bases). V gave up 8 bases and J gave up 2 bases, with 15 bases separating them. The CDR3 extends over 15 amino acids. Germline V gene sequence: CDR1 SEHNR, CDR2 FQNEAQ (reference sequence). CDR3 protein: CASLPGGRNTGELFF. CDR3 nucleotides: TGTGCCAGCCTCCCGGGGGGCCGAAACACCGGGGAGCTGTTTTTT.